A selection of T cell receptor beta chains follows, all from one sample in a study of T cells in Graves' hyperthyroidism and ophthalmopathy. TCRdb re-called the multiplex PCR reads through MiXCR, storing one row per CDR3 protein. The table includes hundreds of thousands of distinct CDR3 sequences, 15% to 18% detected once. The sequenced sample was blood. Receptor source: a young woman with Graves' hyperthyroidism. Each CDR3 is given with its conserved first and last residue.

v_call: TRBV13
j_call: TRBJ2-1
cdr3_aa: CASEGQGPNEQFF

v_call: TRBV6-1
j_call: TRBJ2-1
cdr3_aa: CASSRYSKDEQFF

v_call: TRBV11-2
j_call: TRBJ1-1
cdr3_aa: CASSLFQGAGGQAFF

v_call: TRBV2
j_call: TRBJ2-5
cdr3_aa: CASSEAPTSGDQETQYF

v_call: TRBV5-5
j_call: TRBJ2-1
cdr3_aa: CASSFFLHVATKINEQFF

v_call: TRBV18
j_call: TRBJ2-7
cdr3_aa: CASSPGGAAPHEQYF

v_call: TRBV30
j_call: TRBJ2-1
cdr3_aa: CAWRRLAGGFEQFF

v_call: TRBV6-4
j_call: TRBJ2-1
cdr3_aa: CASRATGNHSYNEQFF

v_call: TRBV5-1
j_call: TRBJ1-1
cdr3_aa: CASTFKVAVRGVTEAFF

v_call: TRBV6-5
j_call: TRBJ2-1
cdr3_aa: CASRTRGRFNEQFF

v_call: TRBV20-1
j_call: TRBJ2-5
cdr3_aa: CSAREGLAATKETQYF

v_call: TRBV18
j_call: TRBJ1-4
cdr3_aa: CASSPPRSVSSGEKLFF

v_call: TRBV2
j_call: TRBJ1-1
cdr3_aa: CASSESGITEAFF

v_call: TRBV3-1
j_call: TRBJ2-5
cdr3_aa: CASSLGTSGSGTQYF